This is a list of T cell receptor beta chains from one sample in a study of T cell responses to AZD1222 COVID-19 vaccine. Sequencing used immunoSEQ multiplex PCR; TCRdb keeps in-frame clones, though not all of them. The sample lists 55,000 to 65,000 clones, 70% to 90% occurring once. Source: peripheral blood, taken on day 0 of AZD1222 vaccination. Receptors originate from an adult in good health. Each CDR3 is given with its conserved first and last residue. A D gene is named only where the DNA matches it firmly. Only some rows state a clone size, as once, few, many or a class for expanded clones.

j_gene	d_gene	v_gene	abundance	CDR3aa	CDR3nt
TRBJ1-2	.	TRBV2	.	CASSSEDTSYGYTF	TGTGCCAGCAGTTCTGAGGACACTTCCTATGGCTACACCTTC
TRBJ2-7	.	TRBV7-9	few	CASSSSAGPEEDF	TGTGCCAGCAGCTCTAGTGCGGGGCCAGAAGAAGACTTC
TRBJ1-1	.	TRBV19	.	CASSLNSITEAFF	TGTGCCAGTAGCCTTAACAGTATCACTGAAGCTTTCTTT
TRBJ1-5	.	TRBV10-3	.	CAISESGRPDQPQHF	TGTGCCATCAGTGAGTCGGGCAGGCCAGATCAGCCCCAGCATTTT
TRBJ2-1	TRBD1	TRBV19	.	CASRDRGDEQFF	TGTGCCAGTAGGGACAGGGGCGATGAGCAGTTCTTC
TRBJ2-5	TRBD1	TRBV11-1	.	CASSRDRGETQYF	TGTGCCAGCAGCCGGGACAGGGGAGAGACCCAGTACTTC
TRBJ2-2	TRBD2	TRBV7-2	.	CATFSGVNTGELFF	TGTGCCACCTTTAGCGGGGTGAACACCGGGGAGCTGTTTTTT
TRBJ1-3	.	TRBV28	once	CASSPDGDPGNTIYF	TGTGCCAGCAGTCCGGACGGGGACCCTGGAAACACCATATATTTT
TRBJ2-1	.	TRBV27	.	CASSPIFAGAIYNEQFF	TGTGCCAGCAGTCCCATTTTTGCGGGGGCTATTTACAATGAGCAGTTCTTC
TRBJ1-1	.	TRBV28	few	CASSFPKEGGAEAFF	TGTGCCAGCAGTTTCCCTAAAGAGGGAGGCGCTGAAGCTTTCTTT
TRBJ1-2	.	TRBV7-6	.	CASSPGQGGARDYGYTF	TGTGCCAGCAGCCCGGGGCAGGGAGGTGCCCGGGACTATGGCTACACCTTC